The 12 T cell receptor beta chains reported below all come from one sample, sequenced in a study of spatial heterogeneity in lung cancer. TCRdb fed the 5' RACE reads into MiXCR, producing one record per CDR3 protein. The sample yields around 120,000 distinct CDR3 sequences, 12% seen once. The time point: blood at routine non-recurrence follow-up after resection. TCRs were sequenced from unsorted whole RNA of tumor, nontumor lung or PBMC. Sequenced here: PBMCs, sampled at follow-up. These receptors were taken from a male donor with early-stage non-small cell lung cancer.

This clonotype was detected a few times. This chain uses TRBV5-6 with TRBJ1-6; no definite D call. The V end lost 2 bases, the J end lost 10 bases, and 16 bases lay between the germline ends. The CDR3 has 15 residues. Looked up from germline, CDR1 is SGHDT and CDR2 is YYEEEE. CDR3 bases: TGTGCCAGCAGCTTCCGGACTTCGCTGGGATCACCCCTCCACTTT. Residues: CASSFRTSLGSPLHF.

This clonotype was seen a handful of times. This chain uses TRBV9 with TRBJ2-6; 7 nucleotides match TRBD1. The CDR3 consists of 19 residues. Germline assignment: CDR1 SGDLS and CDR2 YYNGEE. V shed 0 bases, J shed 1 base, and the junction held 10 bases outside the gene matches. Here the CDR3 DNA reads TGTGCCAGCAGCGTAGATCCATCGCGGACAGGATCTGGGGCCAACGTCCTGACTTTC. This sequence encodes CASSVDPSRTGSGANVLTF.

The J gene is TRBJ1-2, the V gene TRBV3-1; D unclear. CDR3 length: 13 amino acids. V dropped 3 bases and J dropped 4 bases, with 9 bases sitting between them. Germline CDR1 reads LGHDT; CDR2 reads YNNKEL (reference sequence). CDR3 in amino acids: CASSHGRSYGYTF. The CDR3 DNA reads TGTGCCAGCAGCCACGGACGGAGCTATGGCTACACCTTC.

This clonotype was counted ten times or more. The CDR3 loop is CASSFRTNTEAFF. The DNA for the CDR3 is TGTGCCAGCAGTTTTCGGACTAACACTGAAGCTTTCTTT. J is TRBJ1-1 and V is TRBV12-3 or TRBV12-4; D gene unclear. Trimming removed 3 bases from V and 2 bases from J, with 7 bases in between. The CDR3 loop spans 13 amino acids.

The V gene is TRBV11-2, the J gene TRBJ2-4; tentative D call: TRBD2 (5 bases). The length of the CDR3 is 13 residues. Looked up from germline, CDR1 is SGHAT and CDR2 is FQNNGV. Trimming stripped 7 bases from V and 0 bases from J, with 7 bases between. The CDR3 nucleotides read TGTGCCAGCACGGGAATAGCCAAAAACATTCAGTACTTC. Translation: CASTGIAKNIQYF.

The rearrangement uses TRBV20-1 and TRBJ2-2; D is unresolved. Per germline, CDR1 DFQATT and CDR2 SNEGSKA (reference sequence). CDR3 length: 13 amino acids. The V and J ends lost 5 bases and 7 bases respectively, with 14 bases between them. CDR3 sequence: CSAPRAVGGELFF. The CDR3, as DNA: TGCAGTGCTCCCCGGGCAGTTGGCGGGGAGCTGTTTTTT.

The chain couples TRBV9 to TRBJ2-2; D is perhaps TRBD1 or TRBD2 (5 bases each). V was clipped by 3 bases and J by 1 base, with 13 bases between them. The germline CDR1 and CDR2 sequences are SGDLS and YYNGEE. The CDR3 sequence is 16 residues long. In DNA form, the CDR3 reads TGTGCCAGCAGCGCTTTGGGACGGCTGAACACCGGGGAGCTGTTTTTT. It codes for CASSALGRLNTGELFF.

This clonotype has just a few counts. The chain joins TRBV10-3 to TRBJ1-4; TRBD1 is a possible D gene (6 bases). The V gene's germline CDR1 is ENHRY and CDR2 SYGVKD. CDR3 size: 14 residues. Deletions cut 2 bases from V and 8 bases from J, with 12 bases between. The CDR3 nucleotides are TGTGCCATCAGTGAGGTACAGGGTGCGGAAAAACTGTTTTTT. This gives the protein CAISEVQGAEKLFF.

This clonotype was counted between two and nine times. The chain is built from TRBV20-1 and TRBJ1-2; 10 bases map to TRBD1. V shed 5 bases, J shed 8 bases, and the junction held 8 bases outside the gene matches. This CDR3 contains 13 residues. Germline-derived CDR1 and CDR2 are DFQATT and SNEGSKA (reference sequence). The CDR3 loop reads CSALPGQGIGYTF. DNA for the CDR3: TGCAGTGCTTTACCGGGACAGGGGATAGGCTACACCTTC.

This clonotype was seen more than once but under ten times. The CDR3 DNA follows: TGTGCCAGCAAGTCATCGCCCTACGAGCAGTACTTC. Translation: CASKSSPYEQYF. This chain connects TRBV25-1 to TRBJ2-7; D remains unclear. V dropped 7 bases and J dropped 2 bases, with 9 bases sitting between them. Germline CDR1 reads MGHDK; CDR2 reads SYGVNS. This CDR3 is 12 amino acids long.

The rearrangement joins TRBV6-5 to TRBJ1-5; 7 bases map to TRBD1. With 6 bases clipped from V and 4 bases from J, the junction kept 6 bases outside the gene matches. The CDR3 consists of 14 residues. Germline V gene data show CDR1 as MNHEY and CDR2 as SVGAGI. Written as DNA, the CDR3 is TGTGCCAGCAGACGTGGGACAGATAATCAGCCCCAGCATTTT. This sequence encodes CASRRGTDNQPQHF.

This clonotype was detected many times. This chain uses TRBV6-2 or TRBV6-3 with TRBJ2-1, with TRBD2 matching over 13 bases. Trimming at V came to 8 bases and at J to 6 bases, leaving 10 bases not matched to a gene. Looked up from germline, CDR1 is MNHEY and CDR2 is SVGEGT. This CDR3 contains 16 residues. CDR3 DNA: TGTGCCAGCTATACCGGGACTAGCGGGGCTCCCAATGAGCAGTTCTTC. Protein sequence: CASYTGTSGAPNEQFF.